These 26 T cell receptor beta chains share one sample of origin, sequenced in a study of cytomegalovirus exposure and HLA in healthy donors. PCR was performed using 60 Vbeta and 13 Jbeta primers. Some clones are missing from TCRdb's copy, which holds only in-frame ones; the method was immunoSEQ multiplex PCR. This table holds roughly 120,000 clones, around three quarters found once. The sequenced sample consisted of PBMCs. The origin of the receptors is a young man in good health and CMV-seronegative.

The chain links TRBV7-2 to TRBJ2-1; TRBD1 aligns across 7 bases. CDR3 length: 13 amino acids. V dropped 5 bases and J dropped 8; count of bases not matched to a gene: 6. Germline lookup yields CDR1 SGHTA and CDR2 FQGNSA. CDR3 loop: CASSVTGVHEQFF. CDR3 sequence (DNA): TGTGCCAGCAGCGTAACAGGGGTCCATGAGCAGTTCTTC.

The rearrangement uses TRBV6-5 and TRBJ2-3, with 7 bases identical to TRBD2. The CDR3 contains 16 residues. The J segment lost 2 bases and the V segment lost 0 bases, leaving 5 bases of the junction unmatched. In germline, CDR1 is MNHEY, CDR2 SVGAGI. This CDR3 is CASSYSGLAATDTQYF. CDR3 coding DNA: TGTGCCAGCAGTTACTCGGGCCTAGCGGCCACAGATACGCAGTATTTT.

In DNA, the CDR3 is TGTGCCAGCAGCCAAGAATTGGGACGGGAGGGCTACACCTTC. This sequence encodes CASSQELGREGYTF. The V and J genes are TRBV4-2 and TRBJ1-2; maybe TRBD1 (5 bases). Trimming removed 0 bases from V and 8 bases from J, with 13 bases in between. CDR1 is LGHNA, CDR2 YNFKEQ, per germline. The CDR3 sequence is 14 residues long.

The chain is built from TRBV9 and TRBJ2-2; 10 nucleotides agree with TRBD1. The CDR3 length is 15 residues. Germline V lookup: CDR1 SGDLS, CDR2 YYNGEE. J gave up 5 bases and V 4 bases, and 5 bases lay outside the gene matches. The CDR3 bases are TGTGCCAGCAGCCTAATGGACAGGGGGACCGGGGAGCTGTTTTTT. Protein: CASSLMDRGTGELFF.

This clone was recorded only once. This chain joins TRBV30 and TRBJ2-7; D is possibly TRBD2 (6 bases). Germline V CDR1 and CDR2: GTSNPN, SVGIG (reference sequence). Between the trimmed V and J ends, which lost 3 bases and 7 bases, there was a span of 16 bases. The length of the CDR3 is 13 residues. The CDR3, as DNA: TGTGCCTGGAGCTTACATGGCGGGGATGAGCAGTACTTC. Encoded protein: CAWSLHGGDEQYF.

This clone appeared once. The V gene is TRBV6-5, the J gene TRBJ2-1, with 9 bases that match TRBD1. The germline V gene has CDR1 MNHEY and CDR2 SVGAGI. The V gene end was trimmed by 10 bases and the J gene end by 4 bases; junction bases not matched to a gene: 8. CDR3 length: 14 amino acids. The CDR3 is CATLTGGGYNEQFF. The CDR3 nucleotides read TGTGCCACCTTGACAGGGGGTGGTTACAATGAGCAGTTCTTC.

The chain recombines TRBV29-1 with TRBJ1-1; 7 bases fit TRBD1. The junction had 11 bases not matched to a gene; V was cut back by 4 bases and J by 3 bases. The CDR3 runs 15 residues. The germline V gene encodes CDR1 SQVTM and CDR2 ANQGSEA. CDR3 sequence (DNA): TGCAGCGTTGCCCGGGATCCCAGGGGGGACACTGAAGCTTTCTTT. Translated: CSVARDPRGDTEAFF.

Remarks on this clone: Other nucleotide sequences from this sample produce the same CDR3. This rearrangement joins TRBV28 to TRBJ2-3; D is uncertain. The length of the CDR3 is 13 residues. Trimming shortened V by 5 bases and J by 1 base, and 7 bases separated the two germline ends. The V gene's germline CDR1 is MDHEN and CDR2 SYDVKM. The CDR3, as DNA: TGTGCCAGCAGTCCCCCTGGCACAGATACGCAGTATTTT. Translated, it gives CASSPPGTDTQYF.

The gene calls are TRBV19 and TRBJ1-2, with 7 bases matching TRBD1. CDR3 size: 15 residues. V lost 7 bases, J lost 1 base, and 9 bases stayed unmatched. The germline V gene encodes CDR1 LNHDA and CDR2 SQIVND (reference sequence). CDR3 in amino acids: CASNAEDRSNYGYTF. The CDR3 DNA sequence: TGTGCCAGTAATGCTGAGGACAGGAGTAACTATGGCTACACCTTC.

CDR3 in amino acids: CASSDSAGGYEAQYF. The CDR3 bases are TGTGCCAGCAGTGACTCAGCAGGGGGATATGAGGCCCAGTACTTC. The chain has TRBV6-4 and TRBJ2-5, with 7 bases aligning to TRBD1. This CDR3 is built from 15 residues. The junction had 10 bases not matched to a gene; V was cut back by 0 bases and J by 9 bases. Germline V lookup: CDR1 MRHNA, CDR2 SNTAGT.

The CDR3 DNA follows: TGTGCCAGCTCACCTATGCTAGCGGGGGACTACAATGAGCAGTTCTTC. As protein: CASSPMLAGDYNEQFF. The rearrangement uses TRBV18 and TRBJ2-1, with 10 bases identical to TRBD2. Unmatched junction bases numbered 5, after V lost 3 bases and J lost 3 bases. This CDR3 spans 16 amino acids. Germline-derived CDR1 and CDR2 are KGHSH and LQKENI.

CDR3 sequence reads: CASSPPGQGTHEQYF. CDR3 DNA: TGTGCCAGCAGCCCACCGGGACAGGGCACCCACGAGCAGTACTTC. The V gene is TRBV11-2, the J gene TRBJ2-7; 9 bases agree with TRBD1. V lost 5 bases to trimming and J lost 5 bases; unmatched junction nucleotides: 10. Per the germline V gene, CDR1 is SGHAT and CDR2 is FQNNGV. This CDR3 contains 15 residues.

The chain recombines TRBV5-1 with TRBJ2-1; 9 nucleotides align to TRBD2. CDR1 is SGHRS, CDR2 YFSETQ, per germline. The CDR3 is 15 residues long. The junction had 6 bases not matched to a gene; V was cut back by 3 bases and J by 5 bases. CDR3 region: CASSYLAGLHNEQFF. DNA of the CDR3: TGCGCCAGCAGCTACCTAGCGGGGCTTCACAATGAGCAGTTCTTC.

Points on this clone: Relative to the germline gene, one junction end is altered; a read error may explain this. The chain carries TRBV11-3 and TRBJ1-1, with D hard to call. The CDR3 is 13 residues long. The germline CDR1 and CDR2 sequences are SGHNT and YENEEA. The CDR3 DNA sequence: TGTGCCAGCAGCTTGGAGCGGAACTCTGAAGCTTTCTTT. It translates to CASSLERNSEAFF. Looking up the rest from reference TRBV11-3 and TRBJ1-1 gives the full variable domain: EAGVVQSPRYKIIEKKQPVAFWCNPISGHNTLYWYLQNLGQGPELLIRYENEEAVDDSQLPKDRFSAERLKGVDSTLKIQPAELGDSAVYLCASSLERNSEAFFGQGTRLTVV.

CDR3 DNA sequence: TGTGCCAGCTCACCGCTAACAGGAGAAAAGACGTACTTC. It encodes CASSPLTGEKTYF. This rearrangement joins TRBV18 to TRBJ2-7; possibly TRBD1 for D (5 bases). The V end was cut by 3 bases, the J end by 12 bases, with 18 bases between. Germline CDR1 reads KGHSH; CDR2 reads LQKENI. This CDR3 has 13 amino acids.

Only a few counts were recorded for this clone. The CDR3 spells CASSLESGIYEQYF. DNA of the CDR3: TGTGCCAGCAGCTTAGAGTCAGGAATCTACGAGCAGTACTTC. The rearrangement joins TRBV11-2 to TRBJ2-7; D unresolved. V was cut by 0 bases and J by 3 bases, with 9 bases left in between. CDR3 length: 14 amino acids. CDR1 and CDR2 (germline): SGHAT, FQNNGV.

V and J are TRBV11-3 and TRBJ2-5; a weak D match, TRBD2 (5 bases). The germline CDR1 and CDR2 sequences are SGHNT and YENEEA. Between the trimmed V and J ends, which lost 4 bases and 7 bases, there was a span of 16 bases. The length of the CDR3 is 14 residues. The CDR3 DNA reads TGTGCCAGCAGCTCGAGGGCCCAGAGAGGGACCCAGTACTTC. Its protein product is CASSSRAQRGTQYF.

The CDR3, as DNA: TGTGCCAGCAGTCTCTGGGGACAGGGGTCGGATCAGCCCCAGCATTTT. Residues: CASSLWGQGSDQPQHF. The genes are TRBV28 and TRBJ1-5, with 10 bases matching TRBD1. V was pared by 5 bases and J by 5 bases, with 9 bases of the junction left unmatched. Germline-derived CDR1 and CDR2 are MDHEN and SYDVKM. This CDR3 is built from 16 residues.

This rearrangement joins TRBV7-9 to TRBJ1-4; no firm D call. The germline V and J ends were trimmed by 8 bases and 4 bases, with 17 bases remaining between them. The CDR3 is made up of 15 amino acids. Germline assignment: CDR1 SEHNR and CDR2 FQNEAQ (reference sequence). For the CDR3, the DNA is TGTGCCAGCGGCCCGCGGGCGGACCTTAATGAAAAACTGTTTTTT. It specifies CASGPRADLNEKLFF. Filled out from reference TRBV7-9 and TRBJ1-4, the complete variable domain reads DTGVSQNPRHKITKRGQNVTFRCDPISEHNRLYWYRQTLGQGPEFLTYFQNEAQLEKSRLLSDRFSAERPKGSFSTLEIQRTEQGDSAMYLCASGPRADLNEKLFFGSGTQLSVL.

The chain is built from TRBV29-1 and TRBJ2-1, with 7 positions matching TRBD2. V shed 4 bases, J shed 14 bases, and the junction held 11 bases outside the gene matches. The germline gives CDR1 SQVTM, CDR2 ANQGSEA. The CDR3 is made up of 12 amino acids. The CDR3 DNA reads as TGCAGCGTTGCGGATGGCGGGAGTTTGAAGTTCTTC. Translation gives CSVADGGSLKFF.

This chain connects TRBV18 to TRBJ1-5; no firm D call. CDR3 size: 15 residues. Germline V gives CDR1 KGHSH, CDR2 LQKENI. With 3 bases removed from V and 6 bases from J, the gap between germline ends came to 15 bases. CDR3 protein: CASSPASGRVQPQHF. CDR3 nucleotides: TGTGCCAGCTCACCGGCCAGCGGACGGGTTCAGCCCCAGCATTTT.

The J gene is TRBJ2-6, the V gene TRBV5-6, with TRBD1 as a possible D gene (5 bases). Germline-derived CDR1 and CDR2 are SGHDT and YYEEEE. The V end was cut by 1 base, the J end by 0 bases, with 8 bases between. This CDR3 has 16 amino acids. The DNA for the CDR3 is TGTGCCAGCAGCTTGATCAGGGCCTCTGGGGCCAACGTCCTGACTTTC. This codes for CASSLIRASGANVLTF. Supplemented by reference TRBV5-6 and TRBJ2-6, the full variable domain reads DAGVTQSPTHLIKTRGQQVTLRCSPKSGHDTVSWYQQALGQGPQFIFQYYEEEERQRGNFPDRFSGHQFPNYSSELNVNALLLGDSALYLCASSLIRASGANVLTFGAGSRLTVL.

The chain is built from TRBV4-2 and TRBJ1-3; D is perhaps TRBD1 (5 bases). V lost 0 bases, J lost 1 base, and 13 bases lay in between. This CDR3 comprises 17 residues. Per the germline V gene, CDR1 is LGHNA and CDR2 is YNFKEQ. For the CDR3, the DNA is TGTGCCAGCAGCCAAGATTCGGAGGGGACTTCTGGAAACACCATATATTTT. This encodes CASSQDSEGTSGNTIYF.

This chain joins TRBV20-1 and TRBJ2-1, with D unresolved. CDR1 DFQATT and CDR2 SNEGSKA come from the germline V gene (reference sequence). Deletions cut 6 bases from V and 8 bases from J, with 8 bases between. The CDR3 sequence is 10 residues long. This CDR3 is CSATQYEQFF. The CDR3 coding sequence is TGCAGTGCCACCCAGTATGAGCAGTTCTTC.

This chain uses TRBV25-1 with TRBJ1-6; 7 positions match TRBD1. This CDR3 region has 14 residues. CDR1 MGHDK and CDR2 SYGVNS come from the germline V gene. The V segment lost 4 bases and the J segment 6 bases; nucleotides outside the gene matches: 3. The CDR3 spells CASSGGGFNSPLHF. CDR3 DNA sequence: TGTGCCAGCAGTGGAGGGGGCTTTAATTCACCCCTCCACTTT. The variable domain in full, completed from reference TRBV25-1 and TRBJ1-6, reads EADIYQTPRYLVIGTGKKITLECSQTMGHDKMYWYQQDPGMELHLIHYSYGVNSTEKGDLSSESTVSRIRTEHFPLTLESARPSHTSQYLCASSGGGFNSPLHFGNGTRLTVT.

The chain is built from TRBV19 and TRBJ1-5, with D tentatively TRBD1 (5 bases). Germline assignment: CDR1 LNHDA and CDR2 SQIVND (reference sequence). This CDR3 is 20 amino acids long. Between the trimmed V and J ends, which lost 5 bases and 1 base, there was a span of 27 bases. CDR3 nucleotide sequence: TGTGCCAGTAGTCTTATTACCGGGCGGGCCGGGGGGATGAGCAATCAGCCCCAGCATTTT. Protein: CASSLITGRAGGMSNQPQHF.